One sample yielded the 27 T cell receptor beta chains listed below, sequenced in a study of blood T cells in healthy people across ages. Then a second PCR, running roughly 7 to 11 cycles, was carried out with a sample-barcoded 5' primer and a J-beta primer mix. TCRdb passed the 5' RACE reads through MiXCR, listing each CDR3 protein once. Seen here are about a million distinct CDR3 sequences, about 48% observed once, and the top ten hold 13%. The specimen was blood. The receptors here all came from a man aged 30 to 39 in good health.

V gene TRBV4-2 combines with J gene TRBJ2-5, with TRBD2 matching 13 bases. CDR3 size: 16 residues. V shed 1 base and J 3 bases; nucleotides not matched to a gene: 2. Germline CDR1 and CDR2: LGHNA and YNFKEQ. CDR3 nucleotides: TGTGCCAGCAGCCAAGGACTAGCGGGGGGTAAAGAGACCCAGTACTTC. It is translated as CASSQGLAGGKETQYF.

J is TRBJ2-2 and V is TRBV20-1, with TRBD1 identical over 8 bases. V was clipped by 3 bases and J by 4 bases; unmatched bases: 4. Germline CDR1 reads DFQATT; CDR2 reads SNEGSKA (reference sequence). This CDR3 spans 14 amino acids. CDR3 bases: TGCAGTGCTAGTAGACAGGGGTTCACCGGGGAGCTGTTTTTT. Translated, it gives CSASRQGFTGELFF.

A single count supports this clonotype. The rearrangement links TRBV13 to TRBJ1-1; TRBD1 matches 7 bases. This CDR3 is built from 15 residues. The V segment lost 5 bases and the J segment 0 bases; nucleotides outside the gene matches: 6. Per the germline V gene, CDR1 is PRHDT and CDR2 is FYEKMQ (reference sequence). The CDR3 bases are TGTGCCAGCAGCAAACAGGGGTCTCTGAACACTGAAGCTTTCTTT. Translated, it gives CASSKQGSLNTEAFF.

The V and J genes are TRBV27 and TRBJ2-7; D is possibly TRBD2 (5 bases). Trimming removed 2 bases from V and 5 bases from J, with 10 bases in between. The CDR3 loop spans 13 amino acids. Germline V gene lookup returns CDR1 MNHEY and CDR2 SMNVEV (reference sequence). The CDR3 region is CASSLPGFHEQYF. DNA of the CDR3: TGTGCCAGCAGTTTACCGGGGTTCCACGAGCAGTACTTC.

This clonotype showed up just a few times. The genes are TRBV4-1 and TRBJ2-3; 7 bases align to TRBD1. Trimming at V came to 1 base and at J to 8 bases, leaving 12 bases not matched to a gene. The CDR3 spans 16 residues. CDR1 and CDR2 (germline): MGHRA, YSYEKL. CDR3 DNA sequence: TGCGCCAGCAGCCAAGTAACAGGGGACCTCAGCGGTACGCAGTATTTT. Translated: CASSQVTGDLSGTQYF.

The V and J genes are TRBV7-9 and TRBJ2-7; the match to TRBD1 covers 7 bases. Germline CDR1 SEHNR, CDR2 FQNEAQ (reference sequence). Losses at the gene ends were 1 base for V and 6 bases for J; bases not matched to a gene: 6. The CDR3 has 14 residues. DNA of the CDR3: TGTGCCAGCAGCTTAGGAACTAGACAGGGCGAGCAGTACTTC. Protein: CASSLGTRQGEQYF.

V is TRBV20-1 and J is TRBJ2-5, with D possibly being TRBD1 or TRBD2 (5 bases each). The CDR3 length is 13 residues. Germline V gene lookup returns CDR1 DFQATT and CDR2 SNEGSKA (reference sequence). The V end was cut by 6 bases, the J end by 1 base, with 12 bases between. The CDR3 loop is CSARDHPQETQYF. The CDR3, as DNA: TGCAGTGCCCGGGACCACCCCCAAGAGACCCAGTACTTC.

The gene calls are TRBV28 and TRBJ1-1; 9 bases match TRBD1. The trim removed 5 bases at V and 6 bases at J, leaving 10 bases unmatched. In germline, CDR1 is MDHEN, CDR2 SYDVKM. This CDR3 is 15 amino acids long. The CDR3 here is CASSPPQGALAEAFF. The CDR3 DNA follows: TGTGCCAGCAGTCCGCCACAGGGGGCGTTGGCTGAAGCTTTCTTT.

This chain joins TRBV7-9 and TRBJ2-7; D unclear. The CDR3 runs 15 residues. With 4 bases removed from V and 0 bases from J, the gap between germline ends came to 13 bases. CDR1 and CDR2 from the germline V gene are SEHNR and FQNEAQ (reference sequence). This CDR3 is CASSSPGPHSYEQYF. The CDR3 region has the DNA TGTGCCAGCAGCTCCCCCGGGCCACACTCCTACGAGCAGTACTTC.

This clonotype was counted only a few times. The rearrangement uses TRBV27 and TRBJ2-5; D is ambiguous. Near its end, the DNA agrees better with TRBJ2-7, so the J call may be wrong. From germline, CDR1 is MNHEY and CDR2 SMNVEV (reference sequence). This CDR3 has 15 residues. DNA for the CDR3: TGTGCCAGCTCTGCCGGCGGCTCTTCGACCTACGAGCAGTACTTC. Translation gives CASSAGGSSTYEQYF.

About this clonotype itself: A read error may account for a junction end that differs from germline. The gene calls are TRBV12-3 or TRBV12-4 and TRBJ1-5; D is ambiguous. The CDR3 runs to 15 residues. The CDR3 reads CASSLNWVDHQPQHF. The DNA of the CDR3 is TGTGCCAGTAGTTTGAATTGGGTGGATCATCAGCCCCAGCATTTT.

V gene TRBV7-2 combines with J gene TRBJ1-5; unclear D gene. The CDR3 runs 13 residues. CDR1 SGHTA and CDR2 FQGNSA come from the germline V gene. Trimming removed 3 bases at V and 4 bases at J, with 7 bases between. The CDR3 bases are TGTGCCAGCAGCTTTTCACAGAATCAGCCCCAGCATTTT. Its protein product is CASSFSQNQPQHF. The whole variable domain, filled in from reference TRBV7-2 and TRBJ1-5, reads GAGVSQSPSNKVTEKGKDVELRCDPISGHTALYWYRQSLGQGLEFLIYFQGNSAPDKSGLPSDRFSAERTGGSVSTLTIQRTQQEDSAVYLCASSFSQNQPQHFGDGTRLSIL.

The V gene is TRBV20-1, the J gene TRBJ2-1; the match to TRBD2 covers 12 bases. The CDR3 length is 18 residues. V was pared by 2 bases and J by 6 bases, with 14 bases of the junction left unmatched. The germline gives CDR1 DFQATT, CDR2 SNEGSKA (reference sequence). The CDR3 sequence is CSARRRLAGAGRANEQFF. DNA for the CDR3: TGCAGTGCTAGACGGCGACTAGCGGGGGCGGGTAGAGCCAATGAGCAGTTCTTC.

This clonotype came up a few times. The chain is built from TRBV5-1 and TRBJ2-5; D might be TRBD1 or TRBD2, each matching 5 bases. Trimming pared 4 bases from V and 2 bases from J, leaving 18 bases between. Germline CDR1 and CDR2: SGHRS and YFSETQ. The CDR3 runs to 16 residues. The CDR3 nucleotides are TGCGCCAGCAGCCCTCCTGTCGGGACCCAACAAGAGACCCAGTACTTC. Translated, it gives CASSPPVGTQQETQYF.

This rearrangement joins TRBV28 to TRBJ2-1; 7 nucleotides match TRBD1. The ends lost 5 bases at V and 8 bases at J; junction bases unmatched: 9. CDR1 and CDR2 (germline): MDHEN, SYDVKM. There are 14 residues in the CDR3. The CDR3 bases are TGTGCCAGCAGTCTCCGACAGGGCCGGGATGAGCAGTTCTTC. This sequence encodes CASSLRQGRDEQFF.

The chain combines TRBV7-9 with TRBJ2-1; the D gene is possibly TRBD2 (7 bases). The V and J ends lost 3 bases and 4 bases respectively, with 13 bases between them. The germline V gene encodes CDR1 SEHNR and CDR2 FQNEAQ (reference sequence). The CDR3 is made up of 15 amino acids. The CDR3: CASSFPGGRYNEQFF. The CDR3 DNA follows: TGTGCCAGCAGCTTTCCCGGGGGGCGATACAATGAGCAGTTCTTC.

The chain links TRBV4-1 to TRBJ2-5, with unresolved D. V was clipped by 1 base and J by 0 bases, with 9 bases between them. CDR1 and CDR2 (germline): MGHRA, YSYEKL. CDR3 length: 15 residues. This chain's CDR3 is CASSQGYTDQETQYF. The CDR3 nucleotides are TGCGCCAGCAGCCAAGGTTACACGGACCAAGAGACCCAGTACTTC.

As DNA, the CDR3 is TGCAGTGCTAGCGGGGCTCAACAAGAGACCCAGTACTTC. Amino acids: CSASGAQQETQYF. This rearrangement joins TRBV20-1 to TRBJ2-5; D tentatively reads TRBD1 or TRBD2 (5 bases each). The CDR3 contains 13 residues. V shed 3 bases and J shed 2 bases, with 10 bases lying between them. Germline V lookup: CDR1 DFQATT, CDR2 SNEGSKA (reference sequence).

The V call is TRBV20-1, the J call TRBJ2-1; 8 bases agree with TRBD2. The CDR3 covers 14 residues. Germline assignment: CDR1 DFQATT and CDR2 SNEGSKA (reference sequence). V dropped 5 bases and J dropped 9; count of bases not matched to a gene: 12. The CDR3 loop is CSARQAGARSEQFF. The CDR3, as DNA: TGCAGTGCTCGTCAAGCGGGGGCTAGGAGTGAGCAGTTCTTC.

This clonotype occurred a few times. This rearrangement joins TRBV30 to TRBJ2-5; TRBD1 agrees at 8 bases. CDR1 GTSNPN and CDR2 SVGIG come from the germline V gene (reference sequence). The CDR3 contains 15 residues. With V trimmed by 4 bases and J by 5 bases, 12 bases remained unmatched. The CDR3 region has the DNA TGTGCCTGGACCCGGACAGGGTCCGTTTGGGAGACCCAGTACTTC. Translation gives CAWTRTGSVWETQYF.

Details on this clonotype: One end of the junction fails to match germline, which may point to a read error. The V gene is TRBV20-1, the J gene TRBJ2-7, with 7 bases that match TRBD1. From germline, CDR1 is DFQATT and CDR2 SNEGSKA (reference sequence). This CDR3 contains 14 residues. Here the CDR3 reads CGARSTDRAYEQYF. The DNA of the CDR3 is TGCGGTGCTAGATCCACCGACAGGGCTTACGAGCAGTACTTC.

At least ten counts were recorded for this clonotype. The chain carries TRBV20-1 and TRBJ2-1; tentatively, D is TRBD1 (5 bases). The germline CDR1 and CDR2 sequences are DFQATT and SNEGSKA (reference sequence). The CDR3 is 14 residues long. Trimming took 3 bases from V and 9 from J, leaving 18 bases between them. The CDR3 nucleotides read TGCAGTGCTAGTGGCATAACGGCTAGGGGTGAGCAGTTCTTC. Translated, it gives CSASGITARGEQFF.

V and J are TRBV20-1 and TRBJ2-7; the match to TRBD2 covers 9 bases. V shed 0 bases, J shed 1 base, and the junction held 4 bases outside the gene matches. Germline lookup yields CDR1 DFQATT and CDR2 SNEGSKA (reference sequence). The CDR3 contains 15 residues. The CDR3 protein is CSARDGAGGSYEQYF. The CDR3 region has the DNA TGCAGTGCTAGAGATGGAGCGGGGGGTTCCTACGAGCAGTACTTC.

Of note for this clonotype: A junction boundary mismatches the germline segment, possibly from a read error. This rearrangement joins TRBV29-1 to TRBJ2-1; 9 bases fit TRBD2. Looked up from germline, CDR1 is SQVTM and CDR2 is ANQGSEA. The CDR3 length is 15 residues. The CDR3 loop reads CGVETSGTSYNEQFF. CDR3 coding DNA: TGCGGCGTTGAGACTAGCGGAACCTCCTACAATGAGCAGTTCTTC.

This rearrangement joins TRBV28 to TRBJ2-7, with a tentative D call TRBD2 (6 bases). Per germline, CDR1 MDHEN and CDR2 SYDVKM. V was shortened by 7 bases and J by 1 base, with 14 bases between the two germline ends. The CDR3 has 14 residues. CDR3 DNA: TGTGCCAGCAATAATCCCGGGACTTCCTACGAGCAGTACTTC. Protein: CASNNPGTSYEQYF.

V and J are TRBV5-1 and TRBJ1-4, with D tentatively TRBD1 (6 bases). Germline CDR1 is SGHRS and CDR2 is YFSETQ. The CDR3 sequence is 15 residues long. The V gene lost 4 bases and the J gene lost 7 bases, with 17 bases spanning the gap. The DNA for the CDR3 is TGCGCCAGCAGCGACCAAAGGGGGGCAGGTGAAAAACTGTTTTTT. Its translation: CASSDQRGAGEKLFF.

This clonotype has more than one count but fewer than ten. V gene TRBV12-3 or TRBV12-4 combines with J gene TRBJ2-7; the D gene is possibly TRBD1 (5 bases). This CDR3 spans 16 amino acids. V was pared by 3 bases and J by 0 bases, with 15 bases between. CDR3 region: CASSFQGAPLSYEQYF. In DNA form, the CDR3 reads TGTGCCAGCAGTTTCCAAGGGGCACCTCTCTCCTACGAGCAGTACTTC.